This T cell receptor (beta chain) derives from a study of cytomegalovirus exposure and HLA in healthy donors (dated by TCRdb to about 2017). For context, the study as a whole: According to an earlier analysis of 587 of the donors, about 180 million T cells yielded roughly 110 million unique TCR beta sequences and approximately 300 Gb of sequence data. Both class I and class II loci were covered by HLA typing, at four-digit resolution. The study was designed to test whether signatures of past pathogen exposure could be identified by cataloging public T cell receptors. Among about 400 genotyped donors of the cohort, an average of roughly 230,000 unique TCR beta nucleotide sequences was sequenced per donor, of which about 18% were non-productive. Every discovery cohort repertoire had been produced on one sequencing platform. The study profiled the T cell repertoires of about 720 subjects by immunosequencing and related them to cytomegalovirus serostatus. The number of typed donors differed by locus: roughly 629-630 for A, B, C, DRB1 and DQB1; 500 to 550 for DQA1; 606 for DPA1; and around 490 for DPB1. A later genetic analysis used genome-wide SNP genotypes for about three fifths of the 666 donors, treating that subset as a discovery cohort. An earlier analysis of 500 to 750 of the donors applied high-throughput TCR beta sequencing to assess whether each TCR beta V gene segment acted as functional or pseudogenic. An early release that covered roughly 600 HLA-typed donors contained approximately 300 gigabases of sequencing data and roughly 84 million unique TCR sequences. In a later analysis, previously published TCR beta repertoires from 600 to 850 donors were re-analyzed and high-resolution HLA genotyping was added so that TCR occurrence patterns could be studied. Four or five DR-DQ haplotypes were handled as single units for association and clustering because linkage in the cohort was strong. Donor age, sex, ethnicity and CMV serostatus were compiled alongside the repertoire data. A separate validation cohort of 100 to 150 different subjects was used in addition to the approximately 700-subject first cohort. The later analysis used no new phenotypic data to find candidate immune exposures, relying instead on TCR beta sequences and their occurrence across donors. Of the roughly 400 genotyped donors, 81% fell in the genetic ancestry cluster associated with self-reported Caucasian donors. To predict cytomegalovirus infection status, the study brought together high-throughput TCR immunosequencing, statistical association of individual TCRs with disease status, and machine learning. Overall study outcomes, separate from this receptor: Most TCR sequences were observed very rarely across donors, whereas some public TCRs were present in many individuals. V-gene and J-gene trimming of TCR beta chains was associated with a missense DCLRE1C variant in a later genetic analysis, and the association was replicated in an independent cohort. Broadly in line with IMGT annotations, most TCR beta V segments showed up in productive rearrangements about 87% or about 30% of the time in an earlier analysis of 587 of the donors. In a later analysis, HLA-associated TCR beta chains showed more clonal expansion and lower generation probabilities than non-associated chains that were equally common. Some IMGT-functional V segments, including TRBV6-2 and TRBV6-3, could not be distinguished by the 87-base-pair reads and were therefore excluded. A cluster of highly shared sequence variants was judged likely to represent a technical artifact of the sequencing pipeline. In the study, about 150 TCR beta chains were listed as associated with cytomegalovirus. Over 15 rarely observed V segments, including chromosome 9 orphons, were excluded from the earlier analysis of several hundred of the donors because counts were too low. Assigning TCR associations to individual alleles was difficult when HLA alleles, especially DR and DQ, strongly co-occurred. In this cohort, only TCR beta chains were sequenced, and detectable features were limited by the absence of alpha or paired-chain data. Specific HLA alleles were associated with 16,951 TCR beta sequences at a false discovery rate of 0.05 in a later analysis. Linkage disequilibrium might explain the correlated functional status among segregating V segments, but an unknown experimental factor could not be ruled out. In a later genetic analysis, fewer N-insertions in productive TCRs were reported among donors in an Asian-associated ancestry cluster than the approximately 630-donor mean. The classifier was reported to diagnose cytomegalovirus status with high specificity and sensitivity in both the original and validation cohorts. In a later analysis, most CMV-associated TCR beta chains were found to appear HLA-restricted, with HLA associations seemingly driven largely by CMV exposure. Several of the top co-occurrence clusters appeared to be linked to parvovirus B19, influenza, CMV and Epstein-Barr virus, according to a later analysis. The presence/absence analyses assumed that sequencing depth was roughly uniform across donors, and that assumption may not be true. For the cohort, immune exposure information was limited to CMV serostatus. According to a later analysis, TCR association rates differed among HLA loci, with DRB1 alleles showing the most associated TCRs and HLA-C alleles showing the fewest. A further reported finding was that TCR beta sequences accurately predicted the HLA-A and HLA-B alleles for most subjects in the first cohort. Because HLA typing was unavailable for some donors at each locus, only the typed subset was used in association tests. It was suggested by the authors that the approach could potentially be generalized to other disease states and immunological phenotypes. A few of the identified cytomegalovirus-associated TCR beta chains were confirmed in vitro to be specific for cytomegalovirus antigens.

To note about this clone: Its antigen is not yet known. Base qualities were left out, and no much larger clone turns up one base away.

V was cut back by 9 bases and J by 5 bases, leaving a gap of 25 bases between them. From a lookup of the germline V gene, CDR1 and CDR2 are MDHEN and SYDVKM. The CDR3 measures 16 amino acids from cysteine to phenylalanine. Solely the CDR3 DNA is kept, with 48 bases framed from the first base. The cohort was made up of 666 healthy bone marrow donors. All cohort members were sampled while nominally healthy, although unrecorded immune exposures were likely present. Of the 600 or so cohort members, around 290 had a positive CMV serostatus and 352 had a negative one, while no CMV serostatus was recorded for the donor. Each donor provided a peripheral blood sample, and peripheral blood mononuclear cells were used for TCR beta sequencing. Genomic DNA was extracted from the blood cell samples with the Qiagen DNeasy Blood Extraction Kit. The library was generated by the immunoSEQ multiplex PCR assay. For the multiplex PCR, a mixture combining 60 forward primers for TCR Vbeta segments and 13 reverse primers for TCR Jbeta segments was used. The CDR3 region of rearranged TCR beta genes was amplified from genomic DNA with a multiplex PCR assay. On the Illumina HiSeq System, the amplified TCR beta libraries were sequenced as 87-base-pair reads. Per the authors' processing: A later analysis counted tens of millions of unique TCR beta chains across the approximately 700 repertoires, and around 9.9 million of these chains were shared by at least two donors. A nearest-neighbor algorithm error-corrected the raw reads and collapsed the reads into unique sequences, merging closely related sequences to remove PCR and sequencing errors. CDR3 sequences were aligned to IMGT reference sequences to assign V, D and J gene segments. For a sequence to be retained, at least a six-nucleotide match to both a V gene segment and a J gene segment was required. Rearrangements were called productive when the CDR3 lacked stop codons and stayed in frame with V and J; all others were non-productive. CDR3 was defined by IMGT convention, running from the second conserved V-encoded cysteine to the conserved J-encoded phenylalanine. The earlier analysis of some 550 of the donors excluded any sequence lacking an unambiguous match to a single V gene segment. In an earlier analysis of 450 to 750 of the donors, a V segment was called functional when productive rearrangements were above 56.7%, and segregating when the standard deviation between donors exceeded 5%. A statistical classification framework was developed to diagnose cytomegalovirus status using the catalog of TCR beta chain sequences. In a later analysis, V and J genes were assigned by comparing TCR nucleotide sequences against IMGT/GENE-DB human TR gene sequences. Using the TCRdist pipeline, a later analysis assigned CDR3 sequences along with most-parsimonious VDJ recombination scenarios. In a later analysis, every TCR beta chain was defined by the combination of its CDR3 amino acid sequence and its V-gene family, and reads without a unique V-gene family were dropped. As a way to deal with suspected cross-contamination and a sequencing artifact, a later analysis dropped 450 to 600 nucleotide sequences that were highly shared and had low generation probability. In a later analysis, a clonal expansion index for each public chain was calculated from normalized within-repertoire ranks of inferred template counts. Generation probabilities in a later analysis came from a VDJ recombination model fitted to out-of-frame rearrangements, and those results were checked against IGoR. A later analysis scored TCR-TCR, TCR-HLA and TCR-CMV co-occurrence with hypergeometric tests, applying a repertoire-size bias correction to TCR pairs. False discovery rates were estimated in a later analysis by permuting HLA or CMV assignments 20 times. In a later analysis, co-occurring TCRs were grouped using DBSCAN, and TCRdist sequence similarity was added for clustering within HLA-allele-positive subsets. Co-occurrence clustering excluded repertoires with fewer than 30,000 or more than 120,000 public chains, plus five with anomalous nucleotide sharing. As stored in TCRdb, this immuneACCESS dataset retains in-frame rearrangements with V and J assigned. A fraction of the clones does not appear; measured against another copy, unresolved V genes explain less than half of the discrepancy, and the remainder lacks a known reason. That table is the source of V, J and clone size, and D and trimming were worked out from the DNA. Recorded for this sample are approximately 130,000 clones; 55% to 75% of them occurred a single time. Of the sample, 2.5% to 3% is held by the ten largest clones.

The source of this sequence is a human donor in good health. The source material was PBMCs. The rearranged chain carries TRBV28 and TRBJ1-2; matching of 5 bases hints at TRBD1 as the D gene. The CDR3 corresponds to CASRLRSGTEGYGYTF. The nucleotides read TGTGCCAGTCGACTACGTTCCGGGACGGAGGGATATGGCTACACCTTC.